Detailed here is one T cell receptor beta chain. Its antigen remains undetermined. No quality values exist for individual bases; no much larger clone is one base distant. These data are taken from a study of CD8 T cells in Susac syndrome (dated by TCRdb to between 2018 and 2020). With regard to the full study: Repertoire sequencing was used to test whether CD8+ T cell activation and differentiation in Susac syndrome was antigen driven. The clonality of the CD8+ T cell repertoire was compared across some eleven healthy donors, roughly 14 Susac syndrome patients and under 18 multiple sclerosis patients. On the study overall, not on this receptor specifically: The number of individuals in the TCR sequencing and HLA analysis was recognized as being relatively small.

RNA was extracted using the RNeasy kit, and about 0.45 to 1 microgram was reverse transcribed with random hexamers. The immunoSEQ multiplex PCR assay, covering 54 Vbeta and 13 Jbeta segments, was used to amplify TCR beta CDR3 regions. PCR amplification bias was corrected using a synthetic template baseline for primer optimization and computational correction. The study's processing was this. Reads were assigned to V, D and J genes according to IMGT and analyzed in immunoSEQ Analyzer, with only productive sequences retained. Clonality was computed as one minus Shannon entropy normalized by log2 of the number of productive unique sequences. Public and private clones were assessed among the 100 most prevalent clones of each patient and control. Clones were defined as Susac-specific if absent from the healthy and MS cohorts, from 900 to 1,300 published viral clones and from other ImmuneACCESS disease sequences. TCRdb cleaned the public reads at Q25 with fastp, built clones with MiXCR and kept in-frame beta chains. CDR3 protein sequences are deduplicated, and each keeps its most common genes and DNA. TCRdb's processing, not the authors' own work, is the source of the V and J calls. The sample profile shows approximately 140,000 distinct CDR3 sequences; roughly 94% of them were found once. Roughly 0.29% of the sample lies in the top ten.

The germline V and J ends show losses of 4 bases and 5 bases respectively, and no gene match explains 4 bases of the junction. Its CDR3 holds 13 amino acids, cysteine through phenylalanine. Only the CDR3 DNA stays, 39 bases, in frame from base 1. The germline V gene encodes CDR1 MNHEY and CDR2 SMNVEV (reference sequence). Peripheral blood CD8+ and CD4+ T cells from healthy donors, Susac syndrome patients and multiple sclerosis patients were profiled by high-throughput TCR beta sequencing. Healthy donors were age- and sex-matched controls. CD8+ TEMRA cells were enriched by FACS, while bulk CD8+ and CD4+ T cells were purified by magnetic negative isolation. Blood was drawn into EDTA tubes, processed within 24 hours, and PBMCs were isolated by density gradient centrifugation. PBMCs intended for TCR sequencing were cryopreserved in liquid nitrogen and were subsequently thawed in a 37 degrees C water bath. The sorted or isolated CD4+, CD8+ and CD8+ TEMRA cells had a purity of 90% or higher.

The chain is made from TRBV27 and TRBJ2-7; TRBD1 aligns with 8 central bases. The clonotype originates from a human donor in good health. The sequenced sample was CD8+ T cells from PBMCs. The nucleotides read TGTGCCAGCAGTTGGACAGGGATGAACGAGCAGTACTTC. It encodes CASSWTGMNEQYF.